Shown below are 21 T cell receptor beta chains from a single sample sequenced in a study of blood T cell repertoires in COVID-19. Clones were sequenced by immunoSEQ multiplex PCR, and TCRdb holds only the in-frame ones, with some missing. Among 120,000 to 150,000 clones listed, 70% to 90% were seen once. The specimen was peripheral blood. These receptors were taken from a woman aged 45-65 years with acute or convalescent COVID-19.

This chain links TRBV4-3 with TRBJ1-2; D is unresolved. From germline, CDR1 is LGHNA and CDR2 YSLEER. Trimming pared 0 bases from V and 4 bases from J, leaving 12 bases between. There are 15 residues in the CDR3. CDR3: CASSQDRDGGYGYTF. In DNA, the CDR3 is TGCGCCAGCAGCCAAGACCGTGACGGAGGCTATGGCTACACCTTC.

This chain connects TRBV7-2 to TRBJ2-7; TRBD2 might be the D (6 bases). The CDR3 runs to 15 residues. The germline CDR1 and CDR2 sequences are SGHTA and FQGNSA. The V gene lost 3 bases and the J gene lost 0 bases, with 12 bases spanning the gap. CDR3 sequence (DNA): TGTGCCAGCAGCTTGGGGGGTACAAGCTCCTACGAGCAGTACTTC. It is translated as CASSLGGTSSYEQYF.

The rearrangement joins TRBV19 to TRBJ2-3; possibly TRBD1 for D (6 bases). CDR1 and CDR2 from the germline V gene are LNHDA and SQIVND (reference sequence). Trimming cost V 5 bases and J 0 bases, with 12 bases left between them. This CDR3 spans 15 amino acids. The CDR3 here is CASSAQQGSTDTQYF. The CDR3 region has the DNA TGTGCCAGTAGTGCGCAACAGGGAAGCACAGATACGCAGTATTTT.

This clone was detected only a few times. V usage is TRBV19 and J usage is TRBJ1-5, with 7 positions matching TRBD1. The germline CDR1 and CDR2 sequences are LNHDA and SQIVND (reference sequence). Losses at the gene ends were 5 bases for V and 2 bases for J; bases not matched to a gene: 9. The CDR3 contains 16 residues. The CDR3 DNA reads as TGTGCCAGTAGTTCGACAGGGATTCTGGGCAATCAGCCCCAGCATTTT. It translates to CASSSTGILGNQPQHF.

This clone was recorded once. The chain links TRBV4-2 to TRBJ1-2; D perhaps matches TRBD1 (6 bases). In germline, CDR1 is LGHNA, CDR2 YNFKEQ. CDR3 size: 16 residues. V was cut by 0 bases and J by 6 bases, with 17 bases left in between. This CDR3 is CASSQENPGAGNGYTF. The CDR3 coding sequence is TGTGCCAGCAGCCAAGAAAACCCAGGGGCAGGGAATGGCTACACCTTC.

The rearrangement links TRBV7-9 to TRBJ1-2; tentative D call: TRBD1 (5 bases). This CDR3 is built from 13 residues. The V end was cut by 3 bases, the J end by 2 bases, with 7 bases between. Germline CDR1 reads SEHNR; CDR2 reads FQNEAQ (reference sequence). The CDR3 DNA reads as TGTGCCAGCAGCTTTGACAGCAACTATGGCTACACCTTC. Translated, it gives CASSFDSNYGYTF.

This clone was found a few times. As DNA, the CDR3 is TGTGCCAGCAGCTCACGGGAGACCCTAAACGAGCAGTACTTC. Protein sequence: CASSSRETLNEQYF. The rearrangement uses TRBV11-2 and TRBJ2-7; TRBD2 might be the D (6 bases). The germline V gene has CDR1 SGHAT and CDR2 FQNNGV. With 4 bases removed from V and 5 bases from J, the gap between germline ends came to 15 bases. The length of the CDR3 is 14 residues.

The chain combines TRBV5-1 with TRBJ2-7; D is perhaps TRBD1 (6 bases). Germline lookup yields CDR1 SGHRS and CDR2 YFSETQ. The CDR3 contains 15 residues. V was clipped by 1 base and J by 6 bases, with 17 bases between them. The CDR3 DNA sequence: TGCGCCAGCAGCTTGAACCCACAGGGTGTGGGCGAGCAGTACTTC. This gives the protein CASSLNPQGVGEQYF. The whole variable domain, remainder taken from reference TRBV5-1 and TRBJ2-7, is KAGVTQTPRYLIKTRGQQVTLSCSPISGHRSVSWYQQTPGQGLQFLFEYFSETQRNKGNFPGRFSGRQFSNSRSEMNVSTLELGDSALYLCASSLNPQGVGEQYFGPGTRLTVT.

The chain joins TRBV28 to TRBJ1-4; 8 bases map to TRBD1. The CDR3 spans 14 residues. V shed 5 bases, J shed 7 bases, and the junction held 6 bases outside the gene matches. Germline-derived CDR1 and CDR2 are MDHEN and SYDVKM. The CDR3 spells CASSPDRGGEKLFF. CDR3 nucleotides: TGTGCCAGCAGTCCCGACAGGGGCGGTGAAAAACTGTTTTTT.

This clone has only one observation. The gene calls are TRBV9 and TRBJ2-1, with TRBD2 matching 7 bases. V trimming: 5 bases; J trimming: 7 bases; junction bases outside the gene matches: 18. There are 17 residues in the CDR3. CDR1 SGDLS and CDR2 YYNGEE come from the germline V gene. CDR3 loop: CASRSEERGLFGNEQFF. CDR3 sequence (DNA): TGTGCCAGCAGATCTGAGGAGCGGGGCTTATTTGGGAATGAGCAGTTCTTC.

This clone was recorded only once. A read error may explain this, as a much larger clone is one base away. The chain couples TRBV25-1 to TRBJ2-5; maybe TRBD2 (5 bases). Germline CDR1 MGHDK, CDR2 SYGVNS. The CDR3 is made up of 16 amino acids. In DNA, the CDR3 is TGTGTCAGCAGTGACCCGGGGAATAGCGCACAAGAGACCCAGTACTTC. Translating it yields CVSSDPGNSAQETQYF.

The J gene is TRBJ1-4, the V gene TRBV19; D might be TRBD1 (6 bases). V lost 4 bases and J 10 bases, leaving 10 bases between the germline ends. This CDR3 has 12 amino acids. The germline CDR1 and CDR2 sequences are LNHDA and SQIVND (reference sequence). The CDR3 DNA follows: TGTGCCAGTAGTAGGGACACCTTAAAACTGTTTTTT. As protein: CASSRDTLKLFF.

This clone was recorded once. This chain uses TRBV4-3 with TRBJ1-2; D gene ambiguous. With 1 base removed from V and 3 bases from J, the gap between germline ends came to 12 bases. The V gene's germline CDR1 is LGHNA and CDR2 YSLEER. The CDR3 extends over 15 amino acids. The CDR3 loop is CASSQGASFDYGYTF. For the CDR3, the DNA is TGCGCCAGCAGCCAAGGGGCGAGTTTCGACTATGGCTACACCTTC.

The V gene is TRBV6-6, the J gene TRBJ1-1; no definite D call. From germline, CDR1 is MNHNY and CDR2 SVGAGI (reference sequence). The CDR3 has 11 amino acids. V shed 5 bases and J shed 11 bases, with 12 bases lying between them. This chain's CDR3 is CASSPGRDAFF. CDR3 in DNA: TGTGCCAGCAGTCCCGGACGGGATGCTTTCTTT.

V is TRBV18 and J is TRBJ1-5; 8 bases match TRBD1. The CDR3 extends over 14 amino acids. Trimming took 3 bases from V and 4 from J; bases not matched to a gene: 2. Germline loops: CDR1 KGHSH, CDR2 LQKENI. Here the CDR3 reads CASSPGQENQPQHF. In DNA, the CDR3 is TGTGCCAGCTCACCGGGACAGGAGAATCAGCCCCAGCATTTT.

This clone was detected once. V usage is TRBV15 and J usage is TRBJ1-1, with D perhaps matching TRBD1 (5 bases). Germline lookup yields CDR1 LNHNV and CDR2 YYDKDF (reference sequence). The germline V and J ends were trimmed by 0 bases and 3 bases, with 26 bases remaining between them. This CDR3 is 20 amino acids long. CDR3 loop: CATSREPLGNWGGGDTEAFF. Here the CDR3 DNA reads TGTGCCACCAGCAGAGAACCCCTGGGGAACTGGGGGGGAGGGGACACTGAAGCTTTCTTT.

The V gene is TRBV3-1 (or the pseudogene TRBV3-2), the J gene TRBJ1-3; D unresolved. Germline loops: CDR1 LGHDT, CDR2 YNNKEL (reference sequence). The ends were cut back, 7 bases at V and 0 bases at J, with 7 bases in the middle. The CDR3 is made up of 13 amino acids. The CDR3, as DNA: TGTGCCAGCACGCAGTACTCTGGAAACACCATATATTTT. This gives the protein CASTQYSGNTIYF.

This chain links TRBV5-4 with TRBJ2-6, with unresolved D. Germline CDR1 is SGHNT and CDR2 is YYREEE (reference sequence). The ends were cut back, 1 base at V and 0 bases at J, with 8 bases in the middle. The CDR3 sequence is 16 residues long. The CDR3 sequence: CASSLNRHSGANVLTF. The CDR3 DNA reads TGTGCCAGCAGCTTGAATCGACACTCTGGGGCCAACGTCCTGACTTTC.

This clone turned up a few times. The chain combines TRBV19 with TRBJ2-2; TRBD2 aligns across 14 bases. Looked up from germline, CDR1 is LNHDA and CDR2 is SQIVND (reference sequence). V was pared by 6 bases and J by 0 bases, with 6 bases of the junction left unmatched. CDR3 length: 18 residues. This CDR3 reads CASSSETSGGANTGELFF. The CDR3 DNA reads as TGTGCCAGTAGCTCTGAGACTAGCGGGGGGGCGAACACCGGGGAGCTGTTTTTT.

J is TRBJ1-5 and V is TRBV11-2, with unresolved D. CDR1 SGHAT and CDR2 FQNNGV come from the germline V gene. This CDR3 has 13 amino acids. V was trimmed by 5 bases and J by 0 bases, leaving 5 bases between them. The CDR3 DNA sequence: TGTGCCAGCAGCCCAAATAGCAATCAGCCCCAGCATTTT. Translating it yields CASSPNSNQPQHF.

This sequence joins TRBV19 and TRBJ1-4; TRBD1 is a possible D gene (5 bases). V was clipped by 7 bases and J by 3 bases, with 12 bases between them. CDR1 LNHDA and CDR2 SQIVND come from the germline V gene (reference sequence). This CDR3 comprises 14 residues. The CDR3 here is CASTGNRANEKLFF. CDR3 in DNA: TGTGCCAGTACAGGGAATAGAGCTAATGAAAAACTGTTTTTT.